This TCR beta chain emerged from a study of cytomegalovirus exposure and HLA in healthy donors. Turning to this clone: Antigen specificity is unknown.

Researchers ran the PCR with 60 Vbeta and 13 Jbeta primers. Repertoires were generated with immunoSEQ multiplex PCR, while TCRdb's copy carries only in-frame clones and drops some. Of about 300,000 clones listed, around 86% are singletons. Study-wide points: What a later analysis reportedly showed was that an Asian-associated ancestry cluster had fewer N-insertions than the approximately 700-donor mean. Researchers catalogued over 150 TCR beta chains as cytomegalovirus-associated.

This CDR3 is built from 16 residues. Trimming took 0 bases from V and 6 from J, leaving 15 bases between them. Germline V gene data show CDR1 as SGHVS and CDR2 as FQNEAQ. The chain recombines TRBV7-8 with TRBJ2-4, with a possible D match to TRBD2 (6 bases). The TCR originated in a man between 35 and 55 years old in good health and CMV-seropositive. The sample comprised PBMCs. The CDR3 DNA reads TGTGCCAGCAGCTTAGCGAGGGCGGGGACCGGAAACATTCAGTACTTC. It codes for CASSLARAGTGNIQYF.